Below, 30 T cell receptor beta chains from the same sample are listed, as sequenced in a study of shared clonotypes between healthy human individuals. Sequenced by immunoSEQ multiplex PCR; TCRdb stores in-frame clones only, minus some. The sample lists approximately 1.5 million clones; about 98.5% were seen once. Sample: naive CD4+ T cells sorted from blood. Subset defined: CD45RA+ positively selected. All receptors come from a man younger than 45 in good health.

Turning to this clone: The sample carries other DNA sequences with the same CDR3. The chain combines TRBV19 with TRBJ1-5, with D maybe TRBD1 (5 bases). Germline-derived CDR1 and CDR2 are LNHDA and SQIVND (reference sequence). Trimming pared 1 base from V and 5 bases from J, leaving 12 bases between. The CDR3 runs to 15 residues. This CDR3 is CASSIVPGADQPQHF. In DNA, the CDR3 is TGTGCCAGTAGTATAGTCCCCGGGGCGGATCAGCCCCAGCATTTT. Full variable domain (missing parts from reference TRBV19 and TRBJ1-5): DGGITQSPKYLFRKEGQNVTLSCEQNLNHDAMYWYRQDPGQGLRLIYYSQIVNDFQKGDIAEGYSVSREKKESFPLTVTSAQKNPTAFYLCASSIVPGADQPQHFGDGTRLSIL.

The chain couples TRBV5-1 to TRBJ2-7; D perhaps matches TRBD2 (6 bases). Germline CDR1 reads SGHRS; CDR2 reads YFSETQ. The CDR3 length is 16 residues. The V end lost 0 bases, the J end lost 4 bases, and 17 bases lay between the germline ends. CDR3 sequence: CASSLDYGGTQYEQYF. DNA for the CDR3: TGCGCCAGCAGCTTGGATTATGGGGGGACTCAGTACGAGCAGTACTTC.

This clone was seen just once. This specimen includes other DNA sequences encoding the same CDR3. CDR3 region: CSARGDFEQYF. The CDR3 DNA is TGCAGTGCTAGGGGGGATTTCGAGCAGTACTTC. The genes are TRBV20-1 and TRBJ2-7, with D possibly being TRBD1 or TRBD2 (5 bases each). CDR1 DFQATT and CDR2 SNEGSKA come from the germline V gene (reference sequence). The CDR3 contains 11 residues. Trimming took off 3 bases at V and 6 bases at J, with 9 bases between the two ends.

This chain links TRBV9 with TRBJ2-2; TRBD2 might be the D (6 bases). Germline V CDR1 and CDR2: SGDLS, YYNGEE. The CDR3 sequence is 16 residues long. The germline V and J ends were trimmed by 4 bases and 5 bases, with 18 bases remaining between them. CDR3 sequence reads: CASSTRDSRTTGELFF. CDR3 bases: TGTGCCAGCAGCACACGGGACTCAAGAACAACCGGGGAGCTGTTTTTT.

The CDR3 nucleotides are TGTGCCAGCAGTTTATCGGTGGGGACTGGGGAGCTGTTTTTT. Protein: CASSLSVGTGELFF. The chain combines TRBV27 with TRBJ2-2, with D possibly being TRBD2 (6 bases). The germline CDR1 and CDR2 sequences are MNHEY and SMNVEV (reference sequence). V was shortened by 0 bases and J by 8 bases, with 10 bases between the two germline ends. The CDR3 runs to 14 residues.

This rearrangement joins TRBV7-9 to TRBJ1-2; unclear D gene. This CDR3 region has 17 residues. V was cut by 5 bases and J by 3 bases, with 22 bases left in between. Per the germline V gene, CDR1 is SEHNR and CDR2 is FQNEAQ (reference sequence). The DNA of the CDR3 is TGTGCCAGCAGCCAACCTCGACGAATAAGGAACGACTATGGCTACACCTTC. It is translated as CASSQPRRIRNDYGYTF.

DNA of the CDR3: TGCGCCAGCAGCCAAGAGGGGACGAGGCAGTACTTC. Translation: CASSQEGTRQYF. This rearrangement joins TRBV4-1 to TRBJ2-7, with D possibly called TRBD1 or TRBD2 (5 bases each). CDR1 and CDR2 from the germline V gene are MGHRA and YSYEKL. The CDR3 extends over 12 amino acids. Between the trimmed V and J ends, which lost 0 bases and 9 bases, there was a span of 9 bases.

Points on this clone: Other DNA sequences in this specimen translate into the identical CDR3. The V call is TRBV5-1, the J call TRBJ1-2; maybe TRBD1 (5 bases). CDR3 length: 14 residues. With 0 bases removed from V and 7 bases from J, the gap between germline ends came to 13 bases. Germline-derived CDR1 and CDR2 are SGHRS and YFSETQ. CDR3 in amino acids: CASSLAGQGGGYTF. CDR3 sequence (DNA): TGCGCCAGCAGCTTGGCCGGGCAGGGTGGTGGCTACACCTTC.

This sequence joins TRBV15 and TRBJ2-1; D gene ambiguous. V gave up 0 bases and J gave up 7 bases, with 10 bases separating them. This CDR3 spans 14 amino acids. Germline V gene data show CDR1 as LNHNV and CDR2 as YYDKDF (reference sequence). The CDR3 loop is CATSRDQVPNEQFF. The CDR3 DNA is TGTGCCACCAGCAGAGATCAAGTCCCGAATGAGCAGTTCTTC.

In nucleotides, the CDR3 is TGTGCCAGCAGTGAAATGATCGTGTGGGGACTAGCGGGAAAGAGGTCCTACGAGCAGTACTTC. This translates into CASSEMIVWGLAGKRSYEQYF. The chain uses TRBV2 and TRBJ2-7; 13 bases match TRBD2. Germline CDR1 SNHLY, CDR2 FYNNEI. The CDR3 extends over 21 amino acids. The ends lost 2 bases at V and 1 base at J; junction bases unmatched: 17.

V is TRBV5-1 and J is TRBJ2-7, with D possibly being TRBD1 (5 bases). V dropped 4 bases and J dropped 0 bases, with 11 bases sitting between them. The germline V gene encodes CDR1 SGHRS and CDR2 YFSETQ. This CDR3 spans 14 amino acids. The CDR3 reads CASSPAGNSYEQYF. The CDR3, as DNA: TGCGCCAGCAGCCCGGCAGGGAACTCCTACGAGCAGTACTTC. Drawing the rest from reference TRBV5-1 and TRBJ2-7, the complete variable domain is KAGVTQTPRYLIKTRGQQVTLSCSPISGHRSVSWYQQTPGQGLQFLFEYFSETQRNKGNFPGRFSGRQFSNSRSEMNVSTLELGDSALYLCASSPAGNSYEQYFGPGTRLTVT.

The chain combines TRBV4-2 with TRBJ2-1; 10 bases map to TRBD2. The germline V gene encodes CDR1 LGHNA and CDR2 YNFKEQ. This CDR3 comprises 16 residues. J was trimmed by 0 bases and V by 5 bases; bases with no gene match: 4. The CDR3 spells CASSGTSESSYNEQFF. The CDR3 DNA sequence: TGTGCCAGCAGCGGGACTAGCGAAAGCTCCTACAATGAGCAGTTCTTC.

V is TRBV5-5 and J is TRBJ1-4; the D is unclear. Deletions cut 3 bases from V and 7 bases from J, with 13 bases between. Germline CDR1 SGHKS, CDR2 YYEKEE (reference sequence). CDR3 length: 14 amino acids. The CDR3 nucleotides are TGTGCCAGCAGCTCTGGCCAGGCTGGTGAAAAACTGTTTTTT. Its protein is CASSSGQAGEKLFF.

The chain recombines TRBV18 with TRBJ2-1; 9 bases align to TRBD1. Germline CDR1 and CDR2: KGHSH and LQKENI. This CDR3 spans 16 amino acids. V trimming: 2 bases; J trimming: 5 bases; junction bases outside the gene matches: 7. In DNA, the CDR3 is TGTGCCAGCTCACCAACACAGGGGGCGCGAGACAATGAGCAGTTCTTC. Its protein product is CASSPTQGARDNEQFF.

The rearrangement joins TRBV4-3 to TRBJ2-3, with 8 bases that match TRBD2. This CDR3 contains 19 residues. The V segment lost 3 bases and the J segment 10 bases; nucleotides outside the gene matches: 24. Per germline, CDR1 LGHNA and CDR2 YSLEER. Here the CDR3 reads CASSQYHSRASGPGVSQYF. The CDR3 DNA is TGCGCCAGCAGCCAGTACCATTCGCGGGCTAGCGGGCCAGGGGTATCGCAGTATTTT.

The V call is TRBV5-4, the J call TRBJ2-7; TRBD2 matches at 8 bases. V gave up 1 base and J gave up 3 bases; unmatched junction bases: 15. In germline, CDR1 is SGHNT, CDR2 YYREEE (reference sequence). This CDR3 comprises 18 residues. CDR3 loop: CASSLSVTSGLAGYEQYF. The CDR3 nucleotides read TGTGCCAGCAGCTTGTCAGTGACGAGTGGCCTAGCGGGCTACGAGCAGTACTTC. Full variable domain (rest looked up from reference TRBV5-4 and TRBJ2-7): ETGVTQSPTHLIKTRGQQVTLRCSSQSGHNTVSWYQQALGQGPQFIFQYYREEENGRGNFPPRFSGLQFPNYSSELNVNALELDDSALYLCASSLSVTSGLAGYEQYFGPGTRLTVT.

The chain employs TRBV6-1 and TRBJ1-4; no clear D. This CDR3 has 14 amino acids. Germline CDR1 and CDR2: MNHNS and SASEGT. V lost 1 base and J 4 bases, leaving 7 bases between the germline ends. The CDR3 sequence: CASSEGLFNEKLFF. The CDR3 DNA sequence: TGTGCCAGCAGTGAAGGGCTGTTTAATGAAAAACTGTTTTTT.

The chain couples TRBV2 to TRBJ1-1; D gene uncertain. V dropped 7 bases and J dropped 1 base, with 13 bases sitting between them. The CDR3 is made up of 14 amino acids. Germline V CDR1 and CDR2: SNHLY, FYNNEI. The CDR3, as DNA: TGTGCCAGCACCCCCTTTCGGGGGAACACTGAAGCTTTCTTT. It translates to CASTPFRGNTEAFF. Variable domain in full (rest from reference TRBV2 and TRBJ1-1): EPEVTQTPSHQVTQMGQEVILRCVPISNHLYFYWYRQILGQKVEFLVSFYNNEISEKSEIFDDQFSVERPDGSNFTLKIRSTKLEDSAMYFCASTPFRGNTEAFFGQGTRLTVV.

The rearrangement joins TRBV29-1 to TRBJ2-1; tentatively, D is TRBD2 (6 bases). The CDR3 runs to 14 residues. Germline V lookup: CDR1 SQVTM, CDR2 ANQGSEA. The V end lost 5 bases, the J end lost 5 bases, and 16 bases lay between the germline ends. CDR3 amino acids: CSVLAGPYHNEQFF. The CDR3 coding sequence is TGCAGCGTTCTTGCGGGGCCCTATCACAATGAGCAGTTCTTC.

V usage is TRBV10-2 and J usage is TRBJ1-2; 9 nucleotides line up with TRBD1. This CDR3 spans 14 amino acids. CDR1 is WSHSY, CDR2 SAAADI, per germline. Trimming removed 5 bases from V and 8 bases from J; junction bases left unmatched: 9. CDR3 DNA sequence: TGCGCCAGCAGTTCGACAGGGGGTGGAAAGGGCTACACCTTC. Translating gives CASSSTGGGKGYTF.

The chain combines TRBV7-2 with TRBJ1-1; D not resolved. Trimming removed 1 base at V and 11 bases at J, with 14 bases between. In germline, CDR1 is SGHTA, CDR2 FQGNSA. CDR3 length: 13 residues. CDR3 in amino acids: CASSLGRHVHAFF. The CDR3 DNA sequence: TGTGCCAGCAGCTTAGGGAGGCATGTGCACGCTTTCTTT.

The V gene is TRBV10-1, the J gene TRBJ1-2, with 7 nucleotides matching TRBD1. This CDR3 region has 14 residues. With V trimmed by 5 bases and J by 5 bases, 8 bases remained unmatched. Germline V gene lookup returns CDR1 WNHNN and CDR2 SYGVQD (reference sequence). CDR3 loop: CASSNDREGYGYTF. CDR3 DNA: TGCGCCAGCAGTAACGACAGGGAAGGGTATGGCTACACCTTC.

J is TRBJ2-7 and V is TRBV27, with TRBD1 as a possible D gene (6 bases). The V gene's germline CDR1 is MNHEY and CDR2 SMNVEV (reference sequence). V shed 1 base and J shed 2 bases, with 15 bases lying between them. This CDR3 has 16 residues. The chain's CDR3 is CASSLYPLTGPYEQYF. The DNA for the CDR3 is TGTGCCAGCAGTTTATACCCCCTCACAGGGCCCTACGAGCAGTACTTC.

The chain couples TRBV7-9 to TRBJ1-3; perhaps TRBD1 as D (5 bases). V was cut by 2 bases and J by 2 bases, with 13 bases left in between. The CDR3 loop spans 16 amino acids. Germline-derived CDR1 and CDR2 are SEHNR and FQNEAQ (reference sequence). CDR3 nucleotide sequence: TGTGCCAGCAGCTTACGTTCGGGGGAAGCTGGAAACACCATATATTTT. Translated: CASSLRSGEAGNTIYF. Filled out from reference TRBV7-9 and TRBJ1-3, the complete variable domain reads DTGVSQNPRHKITKRGQNVTFRCDPISEHNRLYWYRQTLGQGPEFLTYFQNEAQLEKSRLLSDRFSAERPKGSFSTLEIQRTEQGDSAMYLCASSLRSGEAGNTIYFGEGSWLTVV.

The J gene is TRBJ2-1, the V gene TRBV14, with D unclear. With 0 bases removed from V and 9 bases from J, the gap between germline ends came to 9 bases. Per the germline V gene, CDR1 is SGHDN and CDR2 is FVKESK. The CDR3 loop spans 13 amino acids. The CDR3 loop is CASSQDPITEQFF. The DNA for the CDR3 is TGTGCCAGCAGCCAAGATCCCATCACTGAGCAGTTCTTC.

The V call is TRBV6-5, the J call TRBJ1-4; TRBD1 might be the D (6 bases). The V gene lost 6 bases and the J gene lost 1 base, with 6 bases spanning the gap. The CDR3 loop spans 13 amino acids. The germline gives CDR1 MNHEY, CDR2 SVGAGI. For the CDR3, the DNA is TGTGCCAGCAGCAGGGGAACTAATGAAAAACTGTTTTTT. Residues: CASSRGTNEKLFF.

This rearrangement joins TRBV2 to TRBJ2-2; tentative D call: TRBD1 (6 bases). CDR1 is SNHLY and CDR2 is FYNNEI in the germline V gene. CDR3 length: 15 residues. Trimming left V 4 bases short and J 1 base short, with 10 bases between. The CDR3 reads CASSARTVNTGELFF. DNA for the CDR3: TGTGCCAGCAGTGCCCGGACAGTGAACACCGGGGAGCTGTTTTTT.

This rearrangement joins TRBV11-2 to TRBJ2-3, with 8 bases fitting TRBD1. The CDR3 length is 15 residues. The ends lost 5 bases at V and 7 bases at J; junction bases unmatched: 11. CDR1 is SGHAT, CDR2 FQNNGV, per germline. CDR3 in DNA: TGTGCCAGCAGCCCGGACAGGGTTACCCTTAATACGCAGTATTTT. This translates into CASSPDRVTLNTQYF.

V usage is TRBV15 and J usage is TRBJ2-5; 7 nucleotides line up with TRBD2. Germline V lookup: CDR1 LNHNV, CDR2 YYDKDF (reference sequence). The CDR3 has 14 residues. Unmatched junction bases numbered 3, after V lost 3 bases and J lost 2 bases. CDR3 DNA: TGTGCCACCAGCAGGCGGGAGTATCAAGAGACCCAGTACTTC. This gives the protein CATSRREYQETQYF.

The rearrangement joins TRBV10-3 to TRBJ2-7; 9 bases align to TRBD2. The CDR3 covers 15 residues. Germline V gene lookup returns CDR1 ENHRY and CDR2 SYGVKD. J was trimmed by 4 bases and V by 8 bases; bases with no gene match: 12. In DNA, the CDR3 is TGTGCCATCGGGAAGGCGGGAGGGGGTCATTACGAGCAGTACTTC. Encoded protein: CAIGKAGGGHYEQYF.